This entry lists 22 T cell receptor beta chains sequenced from one sample in a study of cytomegalovirus exposure and HLA in healthy donors. Amplification used 60 Vbeta primers and 13 Jbeta primers. Sequencing used immunoSEQ multiplex PCR; TCRdb keeps in-frame clones, though not all of them. The repertoire holds about 250,000 clones, with around 84% as singletons. Sequencing used PBMCs. The receptors were sampled from a girl aged 2 to 10 in good health and CMV-seronegative.

This clone was counted a single time. The chain couples TRBV5-6 to TRBJ2-7, with 11 bases matching TRBD2. The CDR3 covers 14 residues. Germline V gene sequence: CDR1 SGHDT, CDR2 YYEEEE. The ends lost 4 bases at V and 6 bases at J; junction bases unmatched: 6. The CDR3 coding sequence is TGTGCCAGCAGCCCCGGACTAGCGGGCCGCGAGCAGTACTTC. Translation: CASSPGLAGREQYF.

This chain connects TRBV2 to TRBJ2-2; perhaps TRBD1 as D (6 bases). V lost 0 bases and J lost 3, with 11 bases in between. The CDR3 contains 16 residues. Per germline, CDR1 SNHLY and CDR2 FYNNEI. The CDR3 bases are TGTGCCAGCAGTGAAGCAGTGGGGGCCGACACCGGGGAGCTGTTTTTT. Translation: CASSEAVGADTGELFF.

This chain uses TRBV10-3 with TRBJ2-7; D is perhaps TRBD2 (5 bases). Germline CDR1 reads ENHRY; CDR2 reads SYGVKD. The V end was cut by 4 bases, the J end by 3 bases, with 10 bases between. The CDR3 has 13 amino acids. The CDR3 here is CAISGRADYEQYF. In DNA, the CDR3 is TGTGCCATCAGTGGGCGGGCCGACTACGAGCAGTACTTC.

The chain is built from TRBV27 and TRBJ2-2; perhaps TRBD2 as D (5 bases). Germline assignment: CDR1 MNHEY and CDR2 SMNVEV (reference sequence). Trimming shortened V by 5 bases and J by 9 bases, and 19 bases separated the two germline ends. This CDR3 is 15 amino acids long. The CDR3 DNA sequence: TGTGCCAGCAGTCCAAGATGGACTGTTTCCCGGGAGCTGTTTTTT. It translates to CASSPRWTVSRELFF.

This clone has just a few counts. The J gene is TRBJ2-7, the V gene TRBV7-9; no reliable D call. With 7 bases removed from V and 5 bases from J, the gap between germline ends came to 18 bases. The CDR3 length is 14 residues. Germline V lookup: CDR1 SEHNR, CDR2 FQNEAQ (reference sequence). The CDR3 region has the DNA TGTGCCAGCACCCTTCCAGGCGTAGTTAACGAGCAGTACTTC. Translation gives CASTLPGVVNEQYF. The variable domain in full, completed from reference TRBV7-9 and TRBJ2-7, reads DTGVSQNPRHKITKRGQNVTFRCDPISEHNRLYWYRQTLGQGPEFLTYFQNEAQLEKSRLLSDRFSAERPKGSFSTLEIQRTEQGDSAMYLCASTLPGVVNEQYFGPGTRLTVT.

The genes are TRBV6-5 and TRBJ1-2; the D is unclear. There are 13 residues in the CDR3. Germline CDR1 reads MNHEY; CDR2 reads SVGAGI. The V gene lost 2 bases and the J gene lost 4 bases, with 8 bases spanning the gap. CDR3 region: CASSYEPTYGYTF. The CDR3 DNA reads TGTGCCAGCAGTTACGAACCTACCTATGGCTACACCTTC.

V gene TRBV25-1 combines with J gene TRBJ1-2; no clear D. This CDR3 spans 14 amino acids. V was cut by 1 base and J by 5 bases, with 11 bases left in between. CDR1 is MGHDK and CDR2 is SYGVNS in the germline V gene. CDR3 DNA sequence: TGTGCCAGCAGTGAATGGGGAGGGAGTTATGGCTACACCTTC. Residues: CASSEWGGSYGYTF.

This clone was detected only once. The V call is TRBV6-1, the J call TRBJ1-5; D ambiguous. The CDR3 is made up of 12 amino acids. V was trimmed by 10 bases and J by 2 bases, leaving 9 bases between them. Germline assignment: CDR1 MNHNS and CDR2 SASEGT. The CDR3 bases are TGTGCCACCTCCCCGGGCAATCAGCCCCAGCATTTT. Its translation: CATSPGNQPQHF.

This clone was seen once. The V call is TRBV4-1, the J call TRBJ1-1; D is unresolved. Trimming removed 0 bases from V and 4 bases from J, with 12 bases in between. Germline V gene data show CDR1 as MGHRA and CDR2 as YSYEKL. There are 15 residues in the CDR3. This chain's CDR3 is CASSQDPQDGTEAFF. The CDR3 DNA reads as TGCGCCAGCAGCCAAGATCCGCAGGATGGCACTGAAGCTTTCTTT.

The V and J genes are TRBV5-1 and TRBJ2-7; 8 positions match TRBD1. Germline V gene sequence: CDR1 SGHRS, CDR2 YFSETQ. The CDR3 length is 15 residues. J lost 3 bases, V lost 5 bases, and 10 bases had no gene match. The CDR3 reads CASSSGQGRFYEQYF. The CDR3 DNA reads TGCGCCAGCAGTAGCGGACAGGGACGCTTCTACGAGCAGTACTTC.

The rearrangement joins TRBV7-9 to TRBJ1-1; D unresolved. The V end lost 0 bases, the J end lost 4 bases, and 6 bases lay between the germline ends. Germline-derived CDR1 and CDR2 are SEHNR and FQNEAQ (reference sequence). This CDR3 is built from 13 residues. The CDR3 bases are TGTGCCAGCAGCTTAGCCCTTTCCACTGAAGCTTTCTTT. Amino acids: CASSLALSTEAFF.

This clone was observed a handful of times. The chain joins TRBV4-2 to TRBJ2-3; 15 bases are a match to TRBD2. This CDR3 is 19 amino acids long. The germline V gene has CDR1 LGHNA and CDR2 YNFKEQ. J gave up 2 bases and V 4 bases, and 10 bases lay outside the gene matches. CDR3 nucleotide sequence: TGTGCCAGCAGCCGGGGACTAGCGGGAGGTCTTGGTTCCACAGATACGCAGTATTTT. Residues: CASSRGLAGGLGSTDTQYF.

Comment on this clone: Other DNA sequences in this sample translate to the same CDR3. The chain carries TRBV19 and TRBJ1-2; D unresolved. The CDR3 is 14 residues long. The ends were cut back, 4 bases at V and 1 base at J, with 10 bases in the middle. Germline assignment: CDR1 LNHDA and CDR2 SQIVND (reference sequence). The CDR3 DNA follows: TGTGCCAGTAGTAGAGATCGGGGTAACTATGGCTACACCTTC. The encoded protein is CASSRDRGNYGYTF.

The chain has TRBV18 and TRBJ2-7; D call uncertain. Germline V CDR1 and CDR2: KGHSH, LQKENI. The CDR3 extends over 14 amino acids. The ends were cut back, 6 bases at V and 0 bases at J, with 12 bases in the middle. The CDR3 reads CASSPSPSSYEQYF. The CDR3 nucleotides are TGTGCCAGCTCTCCCTCCCCGAGCTCCTACGAGCAGTACTTC.

The chain carries TRBV7-8 and TRBJ2-3; 8 nucleotides match TRBD1. CDR1 SGHVS and CDR2 FQNEAQ come from the germline V gene. CDR3 size: 12 residues. Trimming removed 4 bases from V and 13 bases from J; junction bases left unmatched: 7. The CDR3 DNA is TGTGCCAGCAGCTCAGCAGGGGGCGCCGAGTATTTT. This codes for CASSSAGGAEYF. Combining the CDR3 with reference TRBV7-8 and TRBJ2-3 gives the whole variable domain GAGVSQSPRYKVAKRGQDVALRCDPISGHVSLFWYQQALGQGPEFLTYFQNEAQLDKSGLPSDRFFAERPEGSVSTLKIQRTQQEDSAVYLCASSSAGGAEYFGPGTRLTVL.

The chain is built from TRBV15 and TRBJ1-3, with D tentatively TRBD1 (6 bases). CDR1 and CDR2 from the germline V gene are LNHNV and YYDKDF (reference sequence). The CDR3 extends over 16 amino acids. Trimming took off 1 base at V and 8 bases at J, with 18 bases between the two ends. The CDR3 spells CATSRVRTVEGDTIYF. The CDR3, as DNA: TGTGCCACCAGCAGAGTTAGGACAGTTGAAGGGGACACCATATATTTT.

This rearrangement joins TRBV27 to TRBJ2-1; D remains unclear. Per the germline V gene, CDR1 is MNHEY and CDR2 is SMNVEV (reference sequence). The CDR3 has 15 residues. With 3 bases removed from V and 0 bases from J, the gap between germline ends came to 9 bases. CDR3 sequence reads: CASSFTFSSYNEQFF. The CDR3 DNA reads as TGTGCCAGCAGTTTTACCTTTAGCTCCTACAATGAGCAGTTCTTC.

This clone was counted a few times. DNA of the CDR3: TGTGCCAGCAGTGAAGATCTGGGGCGGGGCCGATACGAGCAGTACTTC. Its protein is CASSEDLGRGRYEQYF. The V gene is TRBV6-1, the J gene TRBJ2-7, with D perhaps matching TRBD2 (6 bases). This CDR3 is 16 amino acids long. V lost 1 base and J 4 bases, leaving 17 bases between the germline ends. Germline CDR1 is MNHNS and CDR2 is SASEGT.

The chain carries TRBV6-1 and TRBJ2-1; the D is unclear. Germline V gene sequence: CDR1 MNHNS, CDR2 SASEGT. The CDR3 is made up of 14 amino acids. V was pared by 7 bases and J by 2 bases, with 12 bases between. CDR3 nucleotide sequence: TGTGCCAGCAAAGTAGACTCTGCCTACAATGAGCAGTTCTTC. This gives the protein CASKVDSAYNEQFF.

The chain combines TRBV7-3 with TRBJ2-3; 11 bases align to TRBD2. J lost 8 bases, V lost 2 bases, and 6 bases had no gene match. CDR1 SGHTA and CDR2 FQGTGA come from the germline V gene. This CDR3 has 15 amino acids. CDR3 bases: TGTGCCAGCAGCTTAGTAGCGGGGGGGCGGGTTACGCAGTATTTT. Its protein is CASSLVAGGRVTQYF.

In DNA form, the CDR3 reads TGTGCCAGCTCCCCCTATGATGCGGGCGAGACCCAGTACTTC. Its translation is CASSPYDAGETQYF. This sequence joins TRBV2 and TRBJ2-5; the D gene is possibly TRBD2 (5 bases). The CDR3 covers 14 residues. V was shortened by 8 bases and J by 5 bases, with 18 bases between the two germline ends. CDR1 and CDR2 (germline): SNHLY, FYNNEI.

The chain uses TRBV30 and TRBJ1-5, with 9 nucleotides matching TRBD1. The J segment lost 11 bases and the V segment lost 3 bases, leaving 11 bases of the junction unmatched. CDR1 is GTSNPN, CDR2 SVGIG, per germline (reference sequence). The CDR3 loop spans 14 amino acids. This chain's CDR3 is CAWSQGQGPGAQHF. In DNA form, the CDR3 reads TGTGCCTGGAGCCAGGGACAGGGACCTGGGGCCCAGCATTTT.